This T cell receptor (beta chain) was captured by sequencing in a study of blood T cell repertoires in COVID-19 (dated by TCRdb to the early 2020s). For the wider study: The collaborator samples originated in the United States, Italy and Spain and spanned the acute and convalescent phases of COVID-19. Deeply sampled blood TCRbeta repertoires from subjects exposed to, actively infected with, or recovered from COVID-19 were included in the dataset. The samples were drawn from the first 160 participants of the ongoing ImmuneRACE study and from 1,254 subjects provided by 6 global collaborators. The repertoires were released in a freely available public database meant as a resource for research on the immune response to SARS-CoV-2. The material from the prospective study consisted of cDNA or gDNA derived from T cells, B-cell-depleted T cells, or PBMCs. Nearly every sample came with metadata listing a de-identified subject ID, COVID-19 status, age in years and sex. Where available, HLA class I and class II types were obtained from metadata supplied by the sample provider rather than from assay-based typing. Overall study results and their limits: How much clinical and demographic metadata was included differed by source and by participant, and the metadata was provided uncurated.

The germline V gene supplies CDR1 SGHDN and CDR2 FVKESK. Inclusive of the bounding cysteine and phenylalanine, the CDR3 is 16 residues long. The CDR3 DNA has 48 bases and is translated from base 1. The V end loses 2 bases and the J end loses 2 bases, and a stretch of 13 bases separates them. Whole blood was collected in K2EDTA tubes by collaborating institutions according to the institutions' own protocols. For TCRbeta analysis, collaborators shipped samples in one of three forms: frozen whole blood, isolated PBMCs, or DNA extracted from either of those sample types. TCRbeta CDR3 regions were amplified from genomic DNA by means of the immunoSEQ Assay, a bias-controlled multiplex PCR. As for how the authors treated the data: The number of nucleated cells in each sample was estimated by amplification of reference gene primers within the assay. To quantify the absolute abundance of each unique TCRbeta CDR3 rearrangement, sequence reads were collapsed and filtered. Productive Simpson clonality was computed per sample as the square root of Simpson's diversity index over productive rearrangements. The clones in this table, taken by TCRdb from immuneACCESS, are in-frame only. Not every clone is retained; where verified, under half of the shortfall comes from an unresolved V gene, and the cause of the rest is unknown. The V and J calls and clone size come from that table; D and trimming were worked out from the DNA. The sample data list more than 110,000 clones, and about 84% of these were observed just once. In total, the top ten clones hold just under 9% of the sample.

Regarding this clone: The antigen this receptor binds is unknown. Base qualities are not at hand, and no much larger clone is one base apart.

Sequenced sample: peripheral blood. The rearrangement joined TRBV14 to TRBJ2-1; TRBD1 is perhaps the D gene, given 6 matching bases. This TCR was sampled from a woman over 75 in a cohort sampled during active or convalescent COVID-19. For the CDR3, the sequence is CASSQLGTRTYNEQFF. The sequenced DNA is TGTGCCAGCAGCCAACTCGGGACAAGGACCTACAATGAGCAGTTCTTC. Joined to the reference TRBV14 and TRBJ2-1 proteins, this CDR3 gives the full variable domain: EAGVTQFPSHSVIEKGQTVTLRCDPISGHDNLYWYRRVMGKEIKFLLHFVKESKQDESGMPNNRFLAERTGGTYSTLKVQPAELEDSGVYFCASSQLGTRTYNEQFFGPGTRLTVL.